What follows is one T cell receptor (beta chain) and its context. Its target is not known. TCR beta CDR3 regions were amplified from RNA transcripts. The HTBI primer set drove a first-round RT-PCR of the TCR CDR3. MiXCR was run by TCRdb on the multiplex PCR reads, yielding one entry per CDR3 protein. Here the sample spans a few hundred thousand distinct CDR3 sequences, 46% being singletons. The CDR3 is made up of 13 amino acids. Germline-derived CDR1 and CDR2 are ENHRY and SYGVKD. This sample was taken from a study of T cells in Graves' hyperthyroidism and ophthalmopathy. Study results and limitations: The model anticipated ophthalmopathy a median around six months pre-onset. A model of 13 V-J features distinguished ophthalmopathy from stable hyperthyroidism. Within blood appeared most thyroid clonotypes that had expanded above 0.001.

The sequence came from an adult woman with Graves' disease, either hyperthyroidism or ophthalmopathy (not recorded which). The rearrangement links TRBV10-3 to TRBJ1-1; D perhaps matches TRBD1 (5 bases). Material for sequencing was peripheral blood or thyroid tissue (not recorded which). The CDR3 spells CARRQGSDTEAFF. For the CDR3, the DNA is TGTGCTAGACGTCAGGGATCGGACACTGAAGCTTTCTTT.